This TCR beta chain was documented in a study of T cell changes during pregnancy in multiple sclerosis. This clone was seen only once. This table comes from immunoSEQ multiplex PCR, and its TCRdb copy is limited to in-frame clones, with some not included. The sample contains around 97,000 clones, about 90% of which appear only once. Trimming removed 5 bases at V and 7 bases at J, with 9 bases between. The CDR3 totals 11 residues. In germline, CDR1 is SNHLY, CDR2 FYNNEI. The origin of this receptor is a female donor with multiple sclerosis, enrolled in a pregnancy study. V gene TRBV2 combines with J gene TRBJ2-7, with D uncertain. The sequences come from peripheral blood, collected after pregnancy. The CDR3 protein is CASSWAGEQYF. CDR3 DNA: TGTGCCAGCAGTTGGGCTGGGGAGCAGTACTTC.